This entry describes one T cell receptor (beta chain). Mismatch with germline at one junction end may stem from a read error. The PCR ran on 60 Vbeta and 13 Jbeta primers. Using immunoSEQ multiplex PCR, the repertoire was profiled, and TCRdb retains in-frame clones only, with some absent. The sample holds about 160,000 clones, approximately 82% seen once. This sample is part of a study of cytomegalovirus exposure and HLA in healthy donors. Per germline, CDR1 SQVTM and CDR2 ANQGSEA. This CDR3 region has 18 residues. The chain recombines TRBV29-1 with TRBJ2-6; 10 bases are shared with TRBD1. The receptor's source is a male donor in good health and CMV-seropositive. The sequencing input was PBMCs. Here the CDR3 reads CSVVLTGGLNSGANGLTF. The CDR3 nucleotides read TGCAGCGTTGTCCTGACAGGGGGCCTTAACTCTGGGGCCAACGGCCTGACTTTC.